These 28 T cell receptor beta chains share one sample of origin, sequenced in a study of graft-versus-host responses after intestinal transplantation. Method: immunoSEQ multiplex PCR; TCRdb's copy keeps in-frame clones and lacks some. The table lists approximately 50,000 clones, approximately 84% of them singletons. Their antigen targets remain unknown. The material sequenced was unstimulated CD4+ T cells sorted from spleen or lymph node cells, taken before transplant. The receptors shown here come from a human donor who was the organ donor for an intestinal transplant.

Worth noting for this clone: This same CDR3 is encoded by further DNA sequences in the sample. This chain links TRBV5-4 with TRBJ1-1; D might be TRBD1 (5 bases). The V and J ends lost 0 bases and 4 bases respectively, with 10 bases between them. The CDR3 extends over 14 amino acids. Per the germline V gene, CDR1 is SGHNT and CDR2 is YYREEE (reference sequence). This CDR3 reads CASSLAGGGTEAFF. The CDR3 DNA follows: TGTGCCAGCAGCTTGGCCGGGGGGGGCACTGAAGCTTTCTTT.

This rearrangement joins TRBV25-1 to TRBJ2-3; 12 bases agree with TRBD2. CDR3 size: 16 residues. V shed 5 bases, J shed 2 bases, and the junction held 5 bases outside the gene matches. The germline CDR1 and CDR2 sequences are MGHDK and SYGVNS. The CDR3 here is CASSPTSGGYTDTQYF. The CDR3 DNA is TGTGCCAGCAGTCCCACTAGCGGGGGGTACACAGATACGCAGTATTTT.

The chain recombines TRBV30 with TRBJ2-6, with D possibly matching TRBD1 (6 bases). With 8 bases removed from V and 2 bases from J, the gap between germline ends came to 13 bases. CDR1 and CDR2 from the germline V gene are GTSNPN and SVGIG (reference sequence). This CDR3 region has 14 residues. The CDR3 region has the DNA TGTGCCCGGACACAGGGCCCTGGGGCCAACGTCCTGACTTTC. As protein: CARTQGPGANVLTF. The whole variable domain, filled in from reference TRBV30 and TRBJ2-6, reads SQTIHQWPATLVQPVGSPLSLECTVEGTSNPNLYWYRQAAGRGLQLLFYSVGIGQISSEVPQNLSASRPQDRQFILSSKKLLLSDSGFYLCARTQGPGANVLTFGAGSRLTVL.

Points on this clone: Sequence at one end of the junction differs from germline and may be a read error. The chain's CDR3 is CTSSPGQGTTDTQYF. In nucleotides, the CDR3 is TGTACCAGCTCACCGGGACAGGGGACCACAGATACGCAGTATTTT. The chain joins TRBV18 to TRBJ2-3; 10 bases are shared with TRBD1. There are 15 residues in the CDR3. Per germline, CDR1 KGHSH and CDR2 LQKENI.

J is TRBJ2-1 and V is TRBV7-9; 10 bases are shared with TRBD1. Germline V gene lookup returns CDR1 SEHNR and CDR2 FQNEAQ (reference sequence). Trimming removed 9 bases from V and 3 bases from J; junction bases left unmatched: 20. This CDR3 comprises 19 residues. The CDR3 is CASPRTERDRGFGYNEQFF. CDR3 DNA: TGTGCCAGTCCTAGGACCGAGAGGGACAGGGGATTTGGCTACAATGAGCAGTTCTTC.

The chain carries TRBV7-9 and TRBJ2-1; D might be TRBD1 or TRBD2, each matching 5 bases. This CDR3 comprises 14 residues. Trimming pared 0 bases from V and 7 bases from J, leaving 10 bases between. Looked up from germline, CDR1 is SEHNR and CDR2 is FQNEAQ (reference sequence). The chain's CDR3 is CASSLAGVRNEQFF. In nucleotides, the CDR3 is TGTGCCAGCAGCTTAGCGGGGGTCCGGAATGAGCAGTTCTTC.

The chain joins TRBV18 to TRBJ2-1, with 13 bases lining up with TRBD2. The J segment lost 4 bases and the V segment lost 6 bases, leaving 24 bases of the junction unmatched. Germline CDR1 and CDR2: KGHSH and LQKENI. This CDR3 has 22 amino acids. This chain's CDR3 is CASSLSTGGAPLAGGPYNEQFF. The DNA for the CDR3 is TGTGCCAGCTCCCTGAGTACAGGGGGCGCCCCACTAGCGGGGGGGCCTTACAATGAGCAGTTCTTC.

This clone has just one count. CDR3 sequence reads: CASSLGALQETQYF. The CDR3, as DNA: TGTGCCAGCAGCTTAGGGGCGCTCCAAGAGACCCAGTACTTC. The V and J genes are TRBV7-7 and TRBJ2-5; D is unclear. Trimming took off 1 base at V and 1 base at J, with 7 bases between the two ends. The CDR3 covers 14 residues. The germline CDR1 and CDR2 sequences are SSHAT and FNYEAQ (reference sequence).

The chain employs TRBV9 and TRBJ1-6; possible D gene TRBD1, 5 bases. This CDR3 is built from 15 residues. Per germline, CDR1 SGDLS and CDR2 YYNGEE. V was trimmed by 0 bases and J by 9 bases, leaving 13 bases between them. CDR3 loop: CASSVGRGIGSPLHF. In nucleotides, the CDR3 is TGTGCCAGCAGCGTAGGTAGGGGAATTGGTTCACCCCTCCACTTT.

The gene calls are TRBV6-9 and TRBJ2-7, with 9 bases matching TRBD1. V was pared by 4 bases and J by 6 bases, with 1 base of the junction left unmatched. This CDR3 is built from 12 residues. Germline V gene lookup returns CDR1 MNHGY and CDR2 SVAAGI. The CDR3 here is CASSSGQGEQYF. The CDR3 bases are TGTGCCAGCAGTTCGGGACAGGGCGAGCAGTACTTC.

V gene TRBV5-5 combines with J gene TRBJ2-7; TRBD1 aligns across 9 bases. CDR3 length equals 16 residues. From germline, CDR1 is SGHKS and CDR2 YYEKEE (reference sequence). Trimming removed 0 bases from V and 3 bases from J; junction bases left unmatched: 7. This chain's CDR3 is CASSLGVGTGNYEQYF. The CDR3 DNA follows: TGTGCCAGCAGCTTGGGCGTAGGGACAGGGAACTACGAGCAGTACTTC.

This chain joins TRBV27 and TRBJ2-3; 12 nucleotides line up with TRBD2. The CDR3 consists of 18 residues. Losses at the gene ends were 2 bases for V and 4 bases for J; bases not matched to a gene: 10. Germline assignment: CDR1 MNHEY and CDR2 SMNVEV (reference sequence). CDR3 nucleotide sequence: TGTGCCAGCAGTTTAGACCCCCGACTAGCGGGAGTGGCAGATACGCAGTATTTT. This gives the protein CASSLDPRLAGVADTQYF.

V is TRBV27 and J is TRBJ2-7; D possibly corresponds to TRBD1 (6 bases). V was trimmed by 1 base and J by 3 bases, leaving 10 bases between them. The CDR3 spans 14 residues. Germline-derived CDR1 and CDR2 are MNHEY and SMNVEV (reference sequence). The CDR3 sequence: CASSLFPGDYEQYF. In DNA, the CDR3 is TGTGCCAGCAGTTTATTCCCAGGGGACTACGAGCAGTACTTC.

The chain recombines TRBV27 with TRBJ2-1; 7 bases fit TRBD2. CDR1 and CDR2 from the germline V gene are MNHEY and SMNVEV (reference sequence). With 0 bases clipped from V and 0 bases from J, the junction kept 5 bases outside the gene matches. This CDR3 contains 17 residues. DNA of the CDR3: TGTGCCAGCAGTTTATCGAAGACTAGCTACTCCTACAATGAGCAGTTCTTC. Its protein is CASSLSKTSYSYNEQFF.

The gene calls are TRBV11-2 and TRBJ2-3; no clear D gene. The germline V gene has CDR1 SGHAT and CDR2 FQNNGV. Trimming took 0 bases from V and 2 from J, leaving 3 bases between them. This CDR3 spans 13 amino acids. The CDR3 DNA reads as TGTGCCAGCAGCTTAGATTACACAGATACGCAGTATTTT. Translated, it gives CASSLDYTDTQYF.

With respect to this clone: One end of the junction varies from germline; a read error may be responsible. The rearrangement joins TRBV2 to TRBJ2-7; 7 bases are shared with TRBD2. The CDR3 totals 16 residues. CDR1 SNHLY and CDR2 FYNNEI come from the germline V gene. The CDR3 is CAGRPLADSLSYEQHF. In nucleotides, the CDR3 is TGTGCCGGCAGACCCCTAGCGGATAGCCTCTCCTACGAGCAGCACTTC.

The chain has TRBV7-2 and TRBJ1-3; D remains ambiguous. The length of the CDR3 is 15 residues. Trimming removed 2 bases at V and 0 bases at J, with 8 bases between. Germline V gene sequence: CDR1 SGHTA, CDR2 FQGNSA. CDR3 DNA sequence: TGTGCCAGCAGCTTACGGGTCGGCTCTGGAAACACCATATATTTT. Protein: CASSLRVGSGNTIYF.

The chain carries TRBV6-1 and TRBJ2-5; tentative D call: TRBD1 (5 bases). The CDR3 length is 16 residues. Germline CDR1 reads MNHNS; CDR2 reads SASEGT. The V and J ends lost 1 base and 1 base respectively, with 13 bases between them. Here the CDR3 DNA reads TGTGCCAGCAGTGAAGGCATCAGCCAGGGCCAAGAGACCCAGTACTTC. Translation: CASSEGISQGQETQYF.

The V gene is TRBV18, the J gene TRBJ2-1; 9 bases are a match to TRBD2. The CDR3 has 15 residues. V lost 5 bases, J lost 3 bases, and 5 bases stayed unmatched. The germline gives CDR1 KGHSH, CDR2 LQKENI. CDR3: CASSSTSGYYNEQFF. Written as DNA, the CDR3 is TGTGCCAGCTCATCGACTAGCGGCTACTACAATGAGCAGTTCTTC.

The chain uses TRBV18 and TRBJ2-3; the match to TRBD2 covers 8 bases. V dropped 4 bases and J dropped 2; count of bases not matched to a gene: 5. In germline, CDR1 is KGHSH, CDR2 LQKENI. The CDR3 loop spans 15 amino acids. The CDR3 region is CASSLSGGTTDTQYF. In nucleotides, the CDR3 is TGTGCCAGCTCACTCAGCGGGGGAACCACAGATACGCAGTATTTT. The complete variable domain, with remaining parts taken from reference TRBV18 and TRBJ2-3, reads NAGVMQNPRHLVRRRGQEARLRCSPMKGHSHVYWYRQLPEEGLKFMVYLQKENIIDESGMPKERFSAEFPKEGPSILRIQQVVRGDSAAYFCASSLSGGTTDTQYFGPGTRLTVL.

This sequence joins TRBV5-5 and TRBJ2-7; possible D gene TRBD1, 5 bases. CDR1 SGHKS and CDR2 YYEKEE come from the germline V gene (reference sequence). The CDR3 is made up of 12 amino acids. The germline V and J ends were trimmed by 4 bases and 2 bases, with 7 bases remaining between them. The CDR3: CASSQTAYEQYF. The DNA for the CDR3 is TGTGCCAGCAGCCAGACAGCCTACGAGCAGTACTTC.

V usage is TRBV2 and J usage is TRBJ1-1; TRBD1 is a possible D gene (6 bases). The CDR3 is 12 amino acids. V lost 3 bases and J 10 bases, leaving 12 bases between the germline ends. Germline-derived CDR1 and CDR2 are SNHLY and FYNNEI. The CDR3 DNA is TGTGCCAGCAGTGAGGACAGTCTGGGAGCTTTCTTT. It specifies CASSEDSLGAFF.

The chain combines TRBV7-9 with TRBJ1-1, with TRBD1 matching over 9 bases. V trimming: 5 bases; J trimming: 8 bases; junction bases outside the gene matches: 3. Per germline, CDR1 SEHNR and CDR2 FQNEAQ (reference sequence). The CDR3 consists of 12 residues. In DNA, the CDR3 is TGTGCCAGCAGCGCCGGGACAGGGGAAGCTTTCTTT. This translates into CASSAGTGEAFF.

The CDR3, as DNA: TGTGCCAGCAGCTTAGACAGGGCCTATGGCTACACCTTC. It yields the protein CASSLDRAYGYTF. The rearrangement uses TRBV11-3 and TRBJ1-2; D may be TRBD1 (5 bases). The CDR3 length is 13 residues. Trimming removed 0 bases at V and 4 bases at J, with 6 bases between. Germline V CDR1 and CDR2: SGHNT, YENEEA.

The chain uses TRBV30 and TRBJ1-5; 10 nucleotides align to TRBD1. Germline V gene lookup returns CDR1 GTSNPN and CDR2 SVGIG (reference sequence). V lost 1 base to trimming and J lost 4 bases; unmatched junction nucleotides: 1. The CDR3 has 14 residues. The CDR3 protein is CAWSGQGANQPQHF. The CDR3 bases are TGTGCCTGGAGTGGACAGGGGGCGAATCAGCCCCAGCATTTT.

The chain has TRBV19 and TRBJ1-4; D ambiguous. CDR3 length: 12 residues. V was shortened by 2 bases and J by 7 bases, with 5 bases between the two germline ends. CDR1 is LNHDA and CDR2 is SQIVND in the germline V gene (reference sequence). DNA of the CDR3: TGTGCCAGTAGTATAAGGAGTGAAAAACTGTTTTTT. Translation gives CASSIRSEKLFF.

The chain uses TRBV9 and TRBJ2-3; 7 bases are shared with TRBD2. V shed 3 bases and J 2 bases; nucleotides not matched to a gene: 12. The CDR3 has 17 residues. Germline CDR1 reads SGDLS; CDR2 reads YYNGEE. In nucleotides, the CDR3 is TGTGCCAGCAGCGGACGACTGCCGGGGGGTATCACAGATACGCAGTATTTT. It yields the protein CASSGRLPGGITDTQYF. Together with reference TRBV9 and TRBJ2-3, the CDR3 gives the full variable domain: DSGVTQTPKHLITATGQRVTLRCSPRSGDLSVYWYQQSLDQGLQFLIQYYNGEERAKGNILERFSAQQFPDLHSELNLSSLELGDSALYFCASSGRLPGGITDTQYFGPGTRLTVL.

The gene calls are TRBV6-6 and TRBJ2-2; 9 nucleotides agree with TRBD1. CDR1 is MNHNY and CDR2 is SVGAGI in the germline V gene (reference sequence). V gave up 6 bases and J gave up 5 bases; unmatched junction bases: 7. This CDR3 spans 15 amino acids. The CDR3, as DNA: TGTGCCAGCAGCAGGGACAGGGCTTTAACCGGGGAGCTGTTTTTT. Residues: CASSRDRALTGELFF.